Described below is a single T cell receptor (beta chain) sequence and its context. Its antigen is as yet unknown. This record comes from a study of blood T cells in healthy people across ages. V was pared by 6 bases and J by 6 bases, with 2 bases of the junction left unmatched. There are 13 residues in the CDR3. General observations from the study: Strong correlation was found linking TCR beta diversity to naive T cell percentage. Because sorting was not performed, PBMCs prevented conclusive naive versus antigen-experienced comparison.

For the second PCR, which ran for about 6 to 11 cycles, a sample-barcoded 5' primer and a J-beta primer mix were used. TCRdb passed the 5' RACE reads through MiXCR, listing each CDR3 protein once. The sample holds about 760,000 distinct CDR3 sequences, roughly 25% seen once. The sample was also reused in another study, on T cells of mothers and their children.

Sequencing was performed on blood. This sequence joins TRBV12-3 or TRBV12-4 and TRBJ1-5, with TRBD1 matching over 10 bases. This receptor was taken from a boy between 10 and 17 years old in good health. The CDR3 sequence is CASRGQGGQPQHF. In nucleotides, the CDR3 is TGTGCCAGCAGAGGACAGGGGGGTCAGCCCCAGCATTTT.